This T cell receptor beta chain was observed in a study of STAT5B mutations in CD4+ large granular lymphocyte leukemia. To note about this clone: Its specificity is unknown.

The CDR3 contains 19 residues. With 4 bases clipped from V and 2 bases from J, the junction kept 18 bases outside the gene matches. Germline CDR1 is SGHRS and CDR2 is YFSETQ. The repertoire was sequenced with immunoSEQ multiplex PCR; TCRdb's copy has only in-frame clones and lacks some. The sample shows around 25,000 clones, approximately 79% of them seen only once. Study-wide results and limits: CD4-sorted patient repertoires seemed more clonal than healthy CD4+ repertoires.

This chain links TRBV5-1 with TRBJ2-3; TRBD2 agrees at 8 bases. This sequence originates from a human donor in good health. Specimen: CD4+ T cells from blood buffy coats. This chain's CDR3 is CASSPRGARGGGTTDTQYF. The CDR3 bases are TGCGCCAGCAGCCCCCGAGGGGCACGAGGCGGGGGGACCACAGATACGCAGTATTTT.